This passage covers 7 T cell receptor beta chains from one sample sequenced in a study of hypomethylating agent response in myelodysplastic syndrome. Using immunoSEQ multiplex PCR, the repertoire was profiled, and TCRdb retains in-frame clones only, with some absent. The sample lists about 6,000 clones, just under 85% occurring once. The specimen comprised bone marrow, sampled before or after starting hypomethylating agent treatment for myelodysplastic syndrome (not recorded which). These receptors all stem from a human donor with myelodysplastic syndrome.

The chain carries TRBV6-1 and TRBJ2-7; D perhaps matches TRBD1 (6 bases). CDR3 length: 13 residues. The germline CDR1 and CDR2 sequences are MNHNS and SASEGT. Trimming took off 6 bases at V and 1 base at J, with 10 bases between the two ends. In DNA, the CDR3 is TGTGCCAGCAGCCACAGGGAGTCCTACGAGCAGTACGTC. Translation gives CASSHRESYEQYV.

This clone was observed a handful of times. The rearrangement uses TRBV2 and TRBJ1-1; 7 positions agree with TRBD1. The length of the CDR3 is 15 residues. V lost 7 bases to trimming and J lost 1 base; unmatched junction nucleotides: 9. The germline V gene has CDR1 SNHLY and CDR2 FYNNEI. Here the CDR3 reads CASTSPQGGNTEAFF. In DNA, the CDR3 is TGTGCCAGCACCTCCCCCCAGGGGGGGAACACTGAAGCTTTCTTT.

The genes are TRBV5-5 and TRBJ2-5, with 8 nucleotides matching TRBD2. This CDR3 is 14 amino acids long. Germline lookup yields CDR1 SGHKS and CDR2 YYEKEE (reference sequence). V was pared by 3 bases and J by 5 bases, with 6 bases of the junction left unmatched. The CDR3 DNA follows: TGTGCCAGCAGCTCGCCGGGAGGGACGGAGACCCAGTACTTC. Its translation: CASSSPGGTETQYF.

This clone was picked up a small number of times. This chain links TRBV14 with TRBJ2-6; D uncertain. Trimming took off 6 bases at V and 2 bases at J, with 11 bases between the two ends. From germline, CDR1 is SGHDN and CDR2 FVKESK. This CDR3 is 15 amino acids long. The CDR3 region is CASSPNRPGANVLTF. For the CDR3, the DNA is TGTGCCAGCAGTCCAAACCGACCTGGGGCCAACGTCCTGACTTTC.

The chain combines TRBV28 with TRBJ1-3; the D gene is possibly TRBD1 (6 bases). V lost 5 bases to trimming and J lost 6 bases, with 14 bases between them. The germline CDR1 and CDR2 sequences are MDHEN and SYDVKM. There are 14 residues in the CDR3. CDR3 protein: CASSGGTLPNTIYF. The CDR3 DNA reads TGTGCCAGCAGTGGGGGGACATTACCAAACACCATATATTTT.

The rearrangement links TRBV7-2 to TRBJ2-2; a possible D gene is TRBD1 (6 bases). Germline CDR1 is SGHTA and CDR2 is FQGNSA. The CDR3 has 14 residues. V gave up 4 bases and J gave up 7 bases, with 13 bases separating them. The CDR3 nucleotides are TGTGCCAGCAGCTACGGCCCACAGGGCGGGGAGCTGTTTTTT. Translation: CASSYGPQGGELFF.

V and J are TRBV4-1 and TRBJ1-1; a possible D gene is TRBD1 (5 bases). Trimming removed 0 bases from V and 1 base from J, with 12 bases in between. The CDR3 runs to 16 residues. Germline CDR1 MGHRA, CDR2 YSYEKL. CDR3 residues: CASSQDSGTANTEAFF. The CDR3 nucleotides read TGCGCCAGCAGCCAAGATTCAGGGACGGCGAACACTGAAGCTTTCTTT.